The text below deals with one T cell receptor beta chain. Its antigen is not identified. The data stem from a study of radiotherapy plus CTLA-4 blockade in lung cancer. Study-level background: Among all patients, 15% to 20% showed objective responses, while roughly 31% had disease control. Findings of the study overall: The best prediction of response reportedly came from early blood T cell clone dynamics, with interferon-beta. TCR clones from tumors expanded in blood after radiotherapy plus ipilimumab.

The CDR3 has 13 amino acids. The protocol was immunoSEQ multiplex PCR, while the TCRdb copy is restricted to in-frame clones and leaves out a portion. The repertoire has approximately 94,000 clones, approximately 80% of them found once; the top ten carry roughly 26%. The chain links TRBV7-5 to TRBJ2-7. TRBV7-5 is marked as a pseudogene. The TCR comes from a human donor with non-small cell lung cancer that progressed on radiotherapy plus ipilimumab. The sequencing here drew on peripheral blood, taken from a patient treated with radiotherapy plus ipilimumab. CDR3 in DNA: TGTGCCAGAAGCTTAGAGGGCACCTACGAGCAGTACTTC. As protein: CARSLEGTYEQYF.